These 32 T cell receptor beta chains were sequenced from one sample in a study of blood T cell repertoires in COVID-19. TCRdb keeps only in-frame clones here, not all; method: immunoSEQ multiplex PCR. The sample has about 310,000 clones, roughly 87% seen once; the top ten hold 1%. Material: peripheral blood. These receptors all stem from a man aged 50 to 59 with active or convalescent COVID-19.

The chain is built from TRBV2 and TRBJ1-2; D is perhaps TRBD1 (6 bases). Deletions cut 6 bases from V and 1 base from J, with 9 bases between. The CDR3 runs to 13 residues. Germline CDR1 reads SNHLY; CDR2 reads FYNNEI. The CDR3 nucleotides are TGTGCCAGCAGCGCACAGGGTAACTATGGCTACACCTTC. Protein product: CASSAQGNYGYTF. Filled out from reference TRBV2 and TRBJ1-2, the complete variable domain reads EPEVTQTPSHQVTQMGQEVILRCVPISNHLYFYWYRQILGQKVEFLVSFYNNEISEKSEIFDDQFSVERPDGSNFTLKIRSTKLEDSAMYFCASSAQGNYGYTFGSGTRLTVV.

In its sample, this clone was seen a few times. The chain couples TRBV2 to TRBJ1-1; D might be TRBD1 (5 bases). CDR3 length equals 13 residues. Germline V gives CDR1 SNHLY, CDR2 FYNNEI. The ends were cut back, 7 bases at V and 6 bases at J, with 15 bases in the middle. CDR3 sequence reads: CASKVDWGSEAFF. DNA of the CDR3: TGTGCCAGCAAAGTGGATTGGGGCTCTGAAGCTTTCTTT. Variable domain in full (rest from reference TRBV2 and TRBJ1-1): EPEVTQTPSHQVTQMGQEVILRCVPISNHLYFYWYRQILGQKVEFLVSFYNNEISEKSEIFDDQFSVERPDGSNFTLKIRSTKLEDSAMYFCASKVDWGSEAFFGQGTRLTVV.

This clone was detected only a few times. The chain is built from TRBV9 and TRBJ2-7, with a weak D call TRBD2 (5 bases). Germline V lookup: CDR1 SGDLS, CDR2 YYNGEE. Trimming stripped 0 bases from V and 4 bases from J, with 14 bases between. The CDR3 extends over 15 amino acids. Here the CDR3 DNA reads TGTGCCAGCAGCGTAGCCCCCCGTCGGGAATACGAGCAGTACTTC. This gives the protein CASSVAPRREYEQYF.

Worth noting for this clone: Other DNA sequences in the same sample also yield this CDR3. The V gene is TRBV28, the J gene TRBJ1-4; possible D gene TRBD1, 6 bases. Germline values: CDR1 MDHEN, CDR2 SYDVKM. Between the trimmed V and J ends, which lost 2 bases and 0 bases, there was a span of 7 bases. The CDR3 contains 15 residues. CDR3: CASSLGGATNEKLFF. For the CDR3, the DNA is TGTGCCAGCAGTTTAGGGGGCGCAACTAATGAAAAACTGTTTTTT.

About this clone: The same CDR3 is also encoded by other DNA sequences in this sample. J is TRBJ2-7 and V is TRBV2; 13 positions agree with TRBD2. The germline gives CDR1 SNHLY, CDR2 FYNNEI. Trimming at V came to 4 bases and at J to 3 bases, leaving 0 bases not matched to a gene. There are 14 residues in the CDR3. This CDR3 is CASSGTSGGYEQYF. The CDR3 bases are TGTGCCAGCAGTGGGACTAGCGGGGGCTACGAGCAGTACTTC.

Only one count was recorded for this clone. The rearrangement joins TRBV25-1 to TRBJ2-7; the D gene is possibly TRBD1 (5 bases). Trimming removed 7 bases at V and 12 bases at J, with 16 bases between. This CDR3 comprises 11 residues. Germline CDR1 and CDR2: MGHDK and SYGVNS. The CDR3 nucleotides are TGTGCCAGCAAGGGGCTAGAGATACTGTACTTC. It encodes CASKGLEILYF.

This clone was counted once. The chain uses TRBV5-1 and TRBJ1-2; possible D gene TRBD1, 6 bases. Germline-derived CDR1 and CDR2 are SGHRS and YFSETQ. This CDR3 has 15 amino acids. Trimming shortened V by 0 bases and J by 3 bases, and 12 bases separated the two germline ends. The CDR3, as DNA: TGCGCCAGCAGCTTGGCCCCGGGGACACACTATGGCTACACCTTC. Residues: CASSLAPGTHYGYTF.

The CDR3 region has the DNA TGTGCCAGTAGTATGGGTGGGCTGGCCTACGAGCAGTACTTC. Translation: CASSMGGLAYEQYF. The chain carries TRBV19 and TRBJ2-7; D is unclear. There are 14 residues in the CDR3. Germline CDR1 is LNHDA and CDR2 is SQIVND (reference sequence). The V and J ends lost 3 bases and 2 bases respectively, with 11 bases between them.

The chain is built from TRBV7-9 and TRBJ1-3; D might be TRBD1 (5 bases). The CDR3 contains 13 residues. Trimming removed 11 bases from V and 1 base from J, with 12 bases in between. Germline CDR1 is SEHNR and CDR2 is FQNEAQ (reference sequence). CDR3 bases: TGTGCCGGAAGATCAGGGTCTGGAAACACCATATATTTT. The encoded protein is CAGRSGSGNTIYF. Full variable domain (rest looked up from reference TRBV7-9 and TRBJ1-3): DTGVSQNPRHKITKRGQNVTFRCDPISEHNRLYWYRQTLGQGPEFLTYFQNEAQLEKSRLLSDRFSAERPKGSFSTLEIQRTEQGDSAMYLCAGRSGSGNTIYFGEGSWLTVV.

This chain uses TRBV2 with TRBJ1-3; D is perhaps TRBD1 (5 bases). Per the germline V gene, CDR1 is SNHLY and CDR2 is FYNNEI. The length of the CDR3 is 15 residues. Trimming cost V 2 bases and J 2 bases, with 10 bases left between them. The CDR3 loop is CASSERGVPGNTIYF. The CDR3, as DNA: TGTGCCAGCAGTGAACGGGGGGTTCCTGGAAACACCATATATTTT.

The sample holds one count of this clone. The genes are TRBV15 and TRBJ2-1; no clear D gene. Trimming stripped 0 bases from V and 8 bases from J, with 8 bases between. CDR1 is LNHNV and CDR2 is YYDKDF in the germline V gene (reference sequence). The length of the CDR3 is 13 residues. The CDR3 DNA reads as TGTGCCACCAGCAGAGATCCTGCGGATGAGCAGTTCTTC. This sequence encodes CATSRDPADEQFF.

The chain uses TRBV11-2 and TRBJ2-7; no definite D call. Germline V gives CDR1 SGHAT, CDR2 FQNNGV. This CDR3 has 13 residues. V lost 0 bases and J lost 3, with 6 bases in between. The CDR3 DNA is TGTGCCAGCAGCTTAGATCGAGACTACGAGCAGTACTTC. Its protein product is CASSLDRDYEQYF.

The chain employs TRBV4-2 and TRBJ2-7, with D perhaps TRBD2 (6 bases). This CDR3 comprises 15 residues. The V gene lost 0 bases and the J gene lost 4 bases, with 13 bases spanning the gap. Germline values: CDR1 LGHNA, CDR2 YNFKEQ. In DNA, the CDR3 is TGTGCCAGCAGCCAAGAGGTTGACGGGAGATACGAGCAGTACTTC. Its translation: CASSQEVDGRYEQYF.

V usage is TRBV12-3 or TRBV12-4 and J usage is TRBJ2-3; unclear D gene. V lost 1 base, J lost 6 bases, and 8 bases lay in between. This CDR3 has 13 amino acids. CDR3 sequence: CASSLGGADTQYF. The DNA of the CDR3 is TGTGCCAGCAGTTTAGGAGGAGCTGATACGCAGTATTTT.

The rearrangement joins TRBV5-4 to TRBJ2-1; 10 positions agree with TRBD2. The CDR3 is made up of 18 amino acids. Germline V CDR1 and CDR2: SGHNT, YYREEE (reference sequence). V dropped 2 bases and J dropped 7; count of bases not matched to a gene: 15. Here the CDR3 reads CASSLDIGASGRVNEQFF. CDR3 sequence (DNA): TGTGCCAGCAGCTTAGACATTGGGGCTAGCGGGAGAGTAAATGAGCAGTTCTTC.

The chain has TRBV27 and TRBJ2-1; a possible D gene is TRBD2 (6 bases). V dropped 5 bases and J dropped 4 bases, with 15 bases sitting between them. Germline CDR1 is MNHEY and CDR2 is SMNVEV (reference sequence). This CDR3 has 15 residues. CDR3 amino acids: CASSRLGPTYNEQFF. The DNA for the CDR3 is TGTGCCAGCAGTCGACTAGGGCCAACTTACAATGAGCAGTTCTTC.

Concerning this clone itself: This sample also contains other DNA sequences that code for the same CDR3. This sequence joins TRBV19 and TRBJ1-5; perhaps TRBD1 as D (6 bases). This CDR3 is built from 13 residues. The germline V gene encodes CDR1 LNHDA and CDR2 SQIVND (reference sequence). V lost 3 bases and J 5 bases, leaving 8 bases between the germline ends. CDR3 protein: CASSMDRDQPQHF. In DNA, the CDR3 is TGTGCCAGTAGTATGGACAGAGATCAGCCCCAGCATTTT.

This clone was picked up a small number of times. This chain links TRBV2 with TRBJ2-7; the D gene is possibly TRBD2 (5 bases). This CDR3 region has 13 residues. Germline values: CDR1 SNHLY, CDR2 FYNNEI. Trimming removed 8 bases at V and 9 bases at J, with 20 bases between. The CDR3 spells CASRTTTSPGQYF. CDR3 bases: TGTGCCAGCCGTACGACTACATCCCCCGGGCAGTACTTC.

The chain couples TRBV18 to TRBJ1-6; a possible D gene is TRBD1 (5 bases). This CDR3 region has 14 residues. CDR1 and CDR2 from the germline V gene are KGHSH and LQKENI. V was clipped by 2 bases and J by 7 bases, with 9 bases between them. The CDR3 reads CASSPRGLNSPLHF. Written as DNA, the CDR3 is TGTGCCAGCTCACCAAGGGGCCTCAATTCACCCCTCCACTTT.

This sequence joins TRBV2 and TRBJ1-4; the D is unclear. Trimming took 6 bases from V and 0 from J, leaving 8 bases between them. Germline lookup yields CDR1 SNHLY and CDR2 FYNNEI. The CDR3 has 14 amino acids. CDR3 sequence reads: CASRATTTNEKLFF. As DNA, the CDR3 is TGTGCCAGCAGGGCAACTACAACTAATGAAAAACTGTTTTTT.

The chain recombines TRBV30 with TRBJ2-1; TRBD2 matches at 8 bases. The CDR3 runs 20 residues. CDR1 GTSNPN and CDR2 SVGIG come from the germline V gene (reference sequence). The V gene end was trimmed by 1 base and the J gene end by 0 bases; junction bases not matched to a gene: 17. The CDR3 reads CAWSGGSSASGPSSYNEQFF. CDR3 in DNA: TGTGCCTGGAGTGGGGGATCCAGTGCTAGCGGGCCGAGCTCCTACAATGAGCAGTTCTTC.

The chain has TRBV12-3 or TRBV12-4 and TRBJ1-1; no clear D. The V end lost 4 bases, the J end lost 7 bases, and 13 bases lay between the germline ends. This CDR3 contains 13 residues. CDR3 amino acids: CASSSVGRSEAFF. The CDR3 nucleotides read TGTGCCAGCAGTTCCGTGGGGAGGAGTGAAGCTTTCTTT.

This sequence joins TRBV10-2 and TRBJ2-7; TRBD2 matches 7 bases. The CDR3 contains 13 residues. Unmatched junction bases numbered 5, after V lost 7 bases and J lost 2 bases. Germline V gives CDR1 WSHSY, CDR2 SAAADI. The CDR3 is CASKLALTYEQYF. In DNA, the CDR3 is TGCGCCAGCAAACTAGCGTTAACCTACGAGCAGTACTTC.

The chain joins TRBV7-2 to TRBJ1-1; tentatively, D is TRBD1 (5 bases). Germline loops: CDR1 SGHTA, CDR2 FQGNSA. The germline V and J ends were trimmed by 6 bases and 1 base, with 15 bases remaining between them. CDR3 length: 15 residues. The CDR3 here is CASSPAGHKNTEAFF. The CDR3 DNA sequence: TGTGCCAGCAGTCCCGCCGGACACAAGAACACTGAAGCTTTCTTT.

This clone was counted between two and nine times. The chain combines TRBV5-4 with TRBJ2-1; 10 nucleotides agree with TRBD1. The CDR3 consists of 15 residues. The V segment lost 4 bases and the J segment 3 bases; nucleotides outside the gene matches: 4. Per the germline V gene, CDR1 is SGHNT and CDR2 is YYREEE (reference sequence). Here the CDR3 reads CASSGGQGNYNEQFF. The DNA of the CDR3 is TGTGCCAGCAGCGGGGGACAGGGGAACTACAATGAGCAGTTCTTC.

The chain employs TRBV11-2 and TRBJ1-2; a weak D match, TRBD1 (6 bases). Germline V lookup: CDR1 SGHAT, CDR2 FQNNGV. Trimming stripped 0 bases from V and 4 bases from J, with 18 bases between. The CDR3 runs 17 residues. The CDR3 protein is CASSLEHYRDPSYGYTF. The DNA of the CDR3 is TGTGCCAGCAGCTTAGAGCACTACAGGGATCCCTCCTATGGCTACACCTTC.

The V gene is TRBV27, the J gene TRBJ2-1, with 11 positions matching TRBD2. Losses at the gene ends were 6 bases for V and 8 bases for J; bases not matched to a gene: 12. From germline, CDR1 is MNHEY and CDR2 SMNVEV (reference sequence). This CDR3 is built from 16 residues. CDR3 sequence: CASSRDLAGGVDEQFF. In DNA form, the CDR3 reads TGTGCCAGCAGCCGAGATCTAGCGGGAGGTGTCGATGAGCAGTTCTTC.

This clone showed up just once. The rearrangement uses TRBV19 and TRBJ1-5, with a weak D call TRBD1 (5 bases). V shed 1 base and J shed 3 bases, with 10 bases lying between them. The CDR3 is 15 residues long. Germline CDR1 LNHDA, CDR2 SQIVND (reference sequence). In DNA, the CDR3 is TGTGCCAGTAGTATAGTGGGACTGGCCAATCAGCCCCAGCATTTT. This gives the protein CASSIVGLANQPQHF.

This clone was seen a few times. V is TRBV7-9 and J is TRBJ1-1; D may be TRBD1 (6 bases). CDR1 is SEHNR, CDR2 FQNEAQ, per germline (reference sequence). V was cut by 2 bases and J by 4 bases, with 11 bases left in between. The CDR3 contains 14 residues. CDR3 nucleotides: TGTGCCAGCAGCTTACTTCAGGGGTCCACTGAAGCTTTCTTT. Its translation is CASSLLQGSTEAFF.

This sequence joins TRBV6-2 or TRBV6-3 and TRBJ2-7, with TRBD1 as a possible D gene (6 bases). Germline V gene lookup returns CDR1 MNHEY and CDR2 SVGEGT. V lost 6 bases and J 3 bases, leaving 18 bases between the germline ends. This CDR3 spans 15 amino acids. CDR3 amino acids: CASSLGQSGGYEQYF. The CDR3 nucleotides are TGTGCCAGCAGCCTCGGACAGTCCGGCGGCTACGAGCAGTACTTC.

The chain employs TRBV10-3 and TRBJ2-1, with 11 positions matching TRBD1. Trimming at V came to 11 bases and at J to 7 bases, leaving 13 bases not matched to a gene. Germline V lookup: CDR1 ENHRY, CDR2 SYGVKD. This CDR3 comprises 15 residues. The CDR3 reads CAASIGQGARNEQFF. CDR3 nucleotides: TGTGCCGCAAGTATAGGACAGGGGGCGCGGAATGAGCAGTTCTTC.

This chain connects TRBV27 to TRBJ1-2; 8 nucleotides align to TRBD1. The CDR3 is 15 amino acids. Germline V CDR1 and CDR2: MNHEY, SMNVEV (reference sequence). The V gene end was trimmed by 3 bases and the J gene end by 5 bases; junction bases not matched to a gene: 8. CDR3 sequence: CASSFTAGGVYGYTF. The CDR3 DNA reads as TGTGCCAGCAGTTTCACAGCAGGGGGCGTGTATGGCTACACCTTC.